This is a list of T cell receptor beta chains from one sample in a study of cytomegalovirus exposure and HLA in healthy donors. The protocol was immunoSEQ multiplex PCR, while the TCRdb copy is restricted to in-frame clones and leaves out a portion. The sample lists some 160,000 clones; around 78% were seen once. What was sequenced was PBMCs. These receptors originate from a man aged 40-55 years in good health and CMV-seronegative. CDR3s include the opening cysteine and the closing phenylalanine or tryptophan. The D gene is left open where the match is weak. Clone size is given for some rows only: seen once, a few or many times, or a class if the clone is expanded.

CDR3 protein: CASSLTGEETQYF
CDR3 DNA: TGTGCCAGCAGCTTGACAGGGGAAGAGACCCAGTACTTC
D gene: TRBD1
V gene: TRBV5-5
J gene: TRBJ2-5
clone size: .

CDR3 protein: CASSPGEGNEQYF
CDR3 DNA: TGTGCCAGCAGCCCGGGGGAGGGGAACGAGCAGTACTTC
D gene: TRBD2
V gene: TRBV9
J gene: TRBJ2-7
clone size: .

CDR3 protein: CASSRRDYLTDTQYF
CDR3 DNA: TGTGCCAGCTCGCGCCGGGACTATCTCACAGATACGCAGTATTTT
D gene: TRBD2
V gene: TRBV18
J gene: TRBJ2-3
clone size: .

CDR3 protein: CASSPGVSFAFF
CDR3 DNA: TGTGCCAGCAGCCCCGGGGTATCCTTTGCTTTCTTT
D gene: .
V gene: TRBV13
J gene: TRBJ1-1
clone size: .

CDR3 protein: CASSLWIPNALAKNSQYF
CDR3 DNA: TGTGCCAGCAGCTTATGGATCCCCAACGCCCTAGCCAAAAACAGTCAGTACTTC
D gene: .
V gene: TRBV11-2
J gene: TRBJ2-4
clone size: .

CDR3 protein: CASTVSGSGTGELFF
CDR3 DNA: TGTGCCAGCACAGTGAGCGGGAGTGGGACCGGGGAGCTGTTTTTT
D gene: TRBD2
V gene: TRBV9
J gene: TRBJ2-2
clone size: .

CDR3 protein: CASRIVGGNTEAFF
CDR3 DNA: TGTGCCAGCAGAATAGTAGGAGGGAACACTGAAGCTTTCTTT
D gene: .
V gene: TRBV6-1
J gene: TRBJ1-1
clone size: .

CDR3 protein: CASSFPFGLAGSVGELFF
CDR3 DNA: TGTGCCAGCAGCTTCCCCTTCGGACTAGCGGGATCGGTCGGGGAGCTGTTTTTT
D gene: TRBD2
V gene: TRBV7-9
J gene: TRBJ2-2
clone size: .

CDR3 protein: CASSVGQLPTEAFF
CDR3 DNA: TGTGCCAGCAGCGTGGGACAACTCCCCACTGAAGCTTTCTTT
D gene: .
V gene: TRBV5-6
J gene: TRBJ1-1
clone size: .

CDR3 protein: CASKEEGAVYEQYF
CDR3 DNA: TGTGCCAGCAAAGAGGAGGGGGCTGTGTACGAGCAGTACTTC
D gene: .
V gene: TRBV27
J gene: TRBJ2-7
clone size: .

CDR3 protein: CSATDGYTF
CDR3 DNA: TGCAGTGCTACCGATGGCTACACCTTC
D gene: .
V gene: TRBV20-1
J gene: TRBJ1-2
clone size: .

CDR3 protein: CASSPGLAGNEQFF
CDR3 DNA: TGTGCCAGCAGCCCCGGACTAGCGGGGAATGAGCAGTTCTTC
D gene: TRBD2
V gene: TRBV7-6
J gene: TRBJ2-1
clone size: .

CDR3 protein: CASSKVRQAHYGYTF
CDR3 DNA: TGTGCCAGCAGCAAAGTAAGGCAGGCGCACTATGGCTACACCTTC
D gene: .
V gene: TRBV21-1
J gene: TRBJ1-2
clone size: .

CDR3 protein: CASSSFQLQGAGGYTF
CDR3 DNA: TGTGCCAGCAGTTCGTTCCAATTACAGGGGGCGGGAGGCTACACCTTC
D gene: TRBD1
V gene: TRBV28
J gene: TRBJ1-2
clone size: once

CDR3 protein: CASSLGPVSSYNEQFF
CDR3 DNA: TGCGCCAGCAGCTTGGGTCCGGTGAGCTCCTACAATGAGCAGTTCTTC
D gene: .
V gene: TRBV5-1
J gene: TRBJ2-1
clone size: .

CDR3 protein: CASSFDQGTMNTEAFF
CDR3 DNA: TGTGCCAGCAGTTTCGATCAGGGGACTATGAACACTGAAGCTTTCTTT
D gene: .
V gene: TRBV28
J gene: TRBJ1-1
clone size: few

CDR3 protein: CASSLDNRFSGNTIYF
CDR3 DNA: TGCGCCAGCAGCTTGGATAACAGGTTCTCTGGAAACACCATATATTTT
D gene: .
V gene: TRBV5-1
J gene: TRBJ1-3
clone size: .

CDR3 protein: CASSYSKGVAFF
CDR3 DNA: TGTGCCAGCAGTTACTCGAAAGGGGTGGCTTTCTTT
D gene: .
V gene: TRBV6-6
J gene: TRBJ1-1
clone size: .

CDR3 protein: CASSVKNNQPQHF
CDR3 DNA: TGTGCCAGCAGTGTAAAAAACAATCAGCCCCAGCATTTT
D gene: .
V gene: TRBV2
J gene: TRBJ1-5
clone size: once

CDR3 protein: CASSLGRDYTGANVLTF
CDR3 DNA: TGCGCCAGCAGCTTGGGCAGGGATTACACTGGGGCCAACGTCCTGACTTTC
D gene: .
V gene: TRBV5-1
J gene: TRBJ2-6
clone size: .

CDR3 protein: CAIVSGADYEQYF
CDR3 DNA: TGTGCCATCGTGAGCGGAGCTGACTACGAGCAGTACTTC
D gene: .
V gene: TRBV28
J gene: TRBJ2-7
clone size: .

CDR3 protein: CSVFLREEKYEQYF
CDR3 DNA: TGCAGCGTTTTCCTGAGGGAAGAGAAGTACGAGCAGTACTTC
D gene: .
V gene: TRBV29-1
J gene: TRBJ2-7
clone size: .

CDR3 protein: CASSLQGGQPYEQYF
CDR3 DNA: TGTGCCAGCAGCCTTCAGGGGGGACAGCCCTACGAGCAGTACTTC
D gene: .
V gene: TRBV7-3
J gene: TRBJ2-7
clone size: few

CDR3 protein: CASSYSGQGYEQYF
CDR3 DNA: TGTGCCAGCAGTTACTCGGGACAGGGGTACGAGCAGTACTTC
D gene: TRBD1
V gene: TRBV6-6
J gene: TRBJ2-7
clone size: .

CDR3 protein: CASSPGLAGGLNTGELFF
CDR3 DNA: TGCGCCAGCAGCCCCGGACTAGCGGGAGGGTTAAACACCGGGGAGCTGTTTTTT
D gene: TRBD2
V gene: TRBV5-1
J gene: TRBJ2-2
clone size: .

CDR3 protein: CAISPGTGNVGNQPQHF
CDR3 DNA: TGTGCCATCAGTCCCGGGACAGGGAACGTAGGCAATCAGCCCCAGCATTTT
D gene: TRBD1
V gene: TRBV10-3
J gene: TRBJ1-5
clone size: .

CDR3 protein: CASSFPSPGGGYTF
CDR3 DNA: TGTGCCAGCAGTTTCCCTTCCCCGGGGGGGGGCTACACCTTC
D gene: .
V gene: TRBV28
J gene: TRBJ1-2
clone size: .

CDR3 protein: CAWSVWGRGGTGELFF
CDR3 DNA: TGTGCCTGGAGTGTGTGGGGGCGCGGCGGCACCGGGGAGCTGTTTTTT
D gene: .
V gene: TRBV30
J gene: TRBJ2-2
clone size: few

CDR3 protein: CASFGAVNYGYTF
CDR3 DNA: TGTGCCAGCTTTGGGGCGGTGAACTATGGCTACACCTTC
D gene: .
V gene: TRBV5-7
J gene: TRBJ1-2
clone size: .

CDR3 protein: CASSPNPRGRLFF
CDR3 DNA: TGTGCCAGCAGCCCAAATCCTCGTGGGAGGCTGTTTTTT
D gene: .
V gene: TRBV7-3
J gene: TRBJ1-4
clone size: .

CDR3 protein: CASSSSAGGDTEAFF
CDR3 DNA: TGTGCCAGCAGCTCCTCCGCAGGGGGCGATACTGAAGCTTTCTTT
D gene: TRBD1
V gene: TRBV11-1
J gene: TRBJ1-1
clone size: .

CDR3 protein: CASRKVGTGDEKLFF
CDR3 DNA: TGCGCCAGCAGAAAAGTCGGGACAGGGGACGAAAAACTGTTTTTT
D gene: TRBD1
V gene: TRBV5-1
J gene: TRBJ1-4
clone size: few

CDR3 protein: CASSVALAAYNEQFF
CDR3 DNA: TGTGCCAGCAGTGTGGCGCTAGCGGCATACAATGAGCAGTTCTTC
D gene: TRBD2
V gene: TRBV2
J gene: TRBJ2-1
clone size: .

CDR3 protein: CASSITETGLYYEQYF
CDR3 DNA: TGTGCCAGTAGTATAACGGAGACAGGGTTATACTACGAGCAGTACTTC
D gene: TRBD1
V gene: TRBV19
J gene: TRBJ2-7
clone size: .

CDR3 protein: CASSPLGAGSTEAFF
CDR3 DNA: TGTGCCAGCAGCCCTCTGGGGGCAGGGAGTACTGAAGCTTTCTTT
D gene: .
V gene: TRBV7-3
J gene: TRBJ1-1
clone size: .

CDR3 protein: CASSSGMEYEQYF
CDR3 DNA: TGCGCCAGCAGTAGCGGGATGGAGTACGAGCAGTACTTC
D gene: TRBD2
V gene: TRBV10-1
J gene: TRBJ2-7
clone size: .

CDR3 protein: CASRRTENTEAFF
CDR3 DNA: TGTGCCAGCAGGCGGACAGAGAACACTGAAGCTTTCTTT
D gene: .
V gene: TRBV7-6
J gene: TRBJ1-1
clone size: few

CDR3 protein: CASSPARGGTEAFF
CDR3 DNA: TGTGCCAGCTCACCAGCAAGGGGGGGGACTGAAGCTTTCTTT
D gene: .
V gene: TRBV18
J gene: TRBJ1-1
clone size: .

CDR3 protein: CASSTAGGDNEQFF
CDR3 DNA: TGTGCCAGCAGCACAGCGGGAGGAGACAATGAGCAGTTCTTC
D gene: TRBD2
V gene: TRBV9
J gene: TRBJ2-1
clone size: .

CDR3 protein: CACRFPGKNSQYF
CDR3 DNA: TGTGCCTGCCGGTTCCCCGGCAAAAACAGTCAGTACTTC
D gene: .
V gene: TRBV30
J gene: TRBJ2-4
clone size: .

CDR3 protein: CASSPRGGDYEQYF
CDR3 DNA: TGTGCCAGCAGTCCTCGGGGGGGCGACTACGAGCAGTACTTC
D gene: TRBD2
V gene: TRBV27
J gene: TRBJ2-7
clone size: .

CDR3 protein: CASSYSMVAVYNEQFF
CDR3 DNA: TGTGCCAGCAGTTACTCTATGGTAGCGGTCTACAATGAGCAGTTCTTC
D gene: .
V gene: TRBV6-5
J gene: TRBJ2-1
clone size: .

CDR3 protein: CASSERDTGELFF
CDR3 DNA: TGTGCCAGCAGTGAGAGGGACACCGGGGAGCTGTTTTTT
D gene: .
V gene: TRBV25-1
J gene: TRBJ2-2
clone size: once

CDR3 protein: CASSFGSSYEQYF
CDR3 DNA: TGTGCCAGCAGCTTCGGGAGCTCCTACGAGCAGTACTTC
D gene: .
V gene: TRBV7-3
J gene: TRBJ2-7
clone size: .

CDR3 protein: CASSPGTSGRNEQFF
CDR3 DNA: TGCGCCAGCAGCCCGGGGACTAGCGGGAGGAATGAGCAGTTCTTC
D gene: TRBD2
V gene: TRBV5-1
J gene: TRBJ2-1
clone size: few

CDR3 protein: CASKRLAGGSEQFF
CDR3 DNA: TGTGCCAGCAAGAGGCTAGCGGGGGGTTCTGAGCAGTTCTTC
D gene: TRBD2
V gene: TRBV2
J gene: TRBJ2-1
clone size: .

CDR3 protein: CASSLTGNYNSPLHF
CDR3 DNA: TGCGCCAGCAGCTTGACAGGCAACTATAATTCACCCCTCCACTTT
D gene: .
V gene: TRBV5-1
J gene: TRBJ1-6
clone size: few

CDR3 protein: CASRIRGGPHQPQHF
CDR3 DNA: TGTGCCAGTAGGATTAGAGGGGGACCCCATCAGCCCCAGCATTTT
D gene: .
V gene: TRBV19
J gene: TRBJ1-5
clone size: .

CDR3 protein: CASTDSGYNEQFF
CDR3 DNA: TGTGCCAGCACGGATAGCGGGTACAATGAGCAGTTCTTC
D gene: TRBD2
V gene: TRBV6-5
J gene: TRBJ2-1
clone size: .

CDR3 protein: CASSQGQTGELFF
CDR3 DNA: TGCGCCAGCAGCCAAGGACAAACCGGGGAGCTGTTTTTT
D gene: .
V gene: TRBV4-1
J gene: TRBJ2-2
clone size: .

CDR3 protein: CASSLETGNLYNEQFF
CDR3 DNA: TGTGCCAGCAGCCTTGAGACAGGAAACCTCTACAATGAGCAGTTCTTC
D gene: .
V gene: TRBV7-6
J gene: TRBJ2-1
clone size: .

CDR3 protein: CASSLEVHFEQYF
CDR3 DNA: TGCGCCAGCAGCTTGGAAGTCCACTTTGAGCAGTACTTC
D gene: .
V gene: TRBV5-1
J gene: TRBJ2-7
clone size: .

CDR3 protein: CAWSELSGNQPQHF
CDR3 DNA: TGTGCCTGGAGCGAGTTATCGGGGAATCAGCCCCAGCATTTT
D gene: .
V gene: TRBV30
J gene: TRBJ1-5
clone size: .

CDR3 protein: CASSKTGQGFSGANVLTF
CDR3 DNA: TGTGCCAGCAGTAAGACGGGACAGGGATTCTCTGGGGCCAACGTCCTGACTTTC
D gene: TRBD1
V gene: TRBV27
J gene: TRBJ2-6
clone size: .

CDR3 protein: CASSWGQGDEQFF
CDR3 DNA: TGTGCCAGCAGCTGGGGACAGGGAGATGAGCAGTTCTTC
D gene: TRBD1
V gene: TRBV5-6
J gene: TRBJ2-1
clone size: .

CDR3 protein: CASSYSTAQETQYF
CDR3 DNA: TGTGCCAGCAGTTACTCGACAGCCCAAGAGACCCAGTACTTC
D gene: .
V gene: TRBV6-5
J gene: TRBJ2-5
clone size: .

CDR3 protein: CASRDSLGEQFF
CDR3 DNA: TGTGCCAGCAGAGACTCCCTCGGTGAGCAGTTCTTC
D gene: .
V gene: TRBV2
J gene: TRBJ2-1
clone size: .

CDR3 protein: CASSVSGFGDTEAFF
CDR3 DNA: TGTGCCAGCAGTGTATCGGGGTTCGGGGACACTGAAGCTTTCTTT
D gene: .
V gene: TRBV6-5
J gene: TRBJ1-1
clone size: .